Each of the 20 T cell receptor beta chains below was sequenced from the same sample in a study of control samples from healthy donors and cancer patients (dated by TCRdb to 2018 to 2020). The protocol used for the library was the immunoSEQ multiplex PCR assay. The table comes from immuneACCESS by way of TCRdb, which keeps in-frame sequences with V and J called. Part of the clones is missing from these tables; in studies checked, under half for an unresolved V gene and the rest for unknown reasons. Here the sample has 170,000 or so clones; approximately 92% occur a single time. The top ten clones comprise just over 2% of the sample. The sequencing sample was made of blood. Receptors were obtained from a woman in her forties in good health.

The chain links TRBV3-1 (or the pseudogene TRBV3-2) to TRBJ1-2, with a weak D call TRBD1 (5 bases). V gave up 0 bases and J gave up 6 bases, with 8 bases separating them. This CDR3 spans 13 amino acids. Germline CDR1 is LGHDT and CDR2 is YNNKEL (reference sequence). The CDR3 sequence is CASSQERGHGYTF. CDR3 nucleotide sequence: TGTGCCAGCAGCCAAGAGAGGGGACATGGCTACACCTTC.

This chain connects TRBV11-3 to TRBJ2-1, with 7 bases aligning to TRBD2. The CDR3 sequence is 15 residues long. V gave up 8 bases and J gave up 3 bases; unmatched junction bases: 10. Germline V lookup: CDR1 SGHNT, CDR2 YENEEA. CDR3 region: CASARSAGDYNEQFF. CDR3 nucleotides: TGTGCCAGCGCACGCTCTGCGGGGGACTACAATGAGCAGTTCTTC.

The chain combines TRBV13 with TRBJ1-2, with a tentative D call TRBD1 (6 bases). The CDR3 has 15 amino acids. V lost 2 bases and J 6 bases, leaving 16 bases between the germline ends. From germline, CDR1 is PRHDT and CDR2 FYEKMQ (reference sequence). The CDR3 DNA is TGTGCCAGCAGCTTAAACAGGGCAGGGTGGGATGGCTACACCTTC. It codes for CASSLNRAGWDGYTF.

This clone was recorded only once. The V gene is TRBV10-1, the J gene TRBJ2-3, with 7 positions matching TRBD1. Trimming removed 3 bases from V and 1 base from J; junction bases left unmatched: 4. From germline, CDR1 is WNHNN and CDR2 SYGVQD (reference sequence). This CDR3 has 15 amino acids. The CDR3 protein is CASSDLGQGTDTQYF. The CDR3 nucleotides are TGCGCCAGCAGTGACCTAGGACAGGGCACAGATACGCAGTATTTT.

In DNA, the CDR3 is TGCGCCAGCAGCCAAGATCGCCCGAGCGGGGGCAACACCGGGGAGCTGTTTTTT. Its protein product is CASSQDRPSGGNTGELFF. V usage is TRBV4-1 and J usage is TRBJ2-2; TRBD2 aligns across 8 bases. The CDR3 covers 18 residues. V shed 0 bases and J 2 bases; nucleotides not matched to a gene: 8. Germline values: CDR1 MGHRA, CDR2 YSYEKL.

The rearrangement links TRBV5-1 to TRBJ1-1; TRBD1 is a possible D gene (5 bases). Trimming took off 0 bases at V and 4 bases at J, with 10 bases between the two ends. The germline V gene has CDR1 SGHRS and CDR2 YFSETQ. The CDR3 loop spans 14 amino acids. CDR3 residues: CASSLAGEGTEAFF. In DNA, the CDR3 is TGCGCCAGCAGCTTGGCGGGGGAGGGCACTGAAGCTTTCTTT.

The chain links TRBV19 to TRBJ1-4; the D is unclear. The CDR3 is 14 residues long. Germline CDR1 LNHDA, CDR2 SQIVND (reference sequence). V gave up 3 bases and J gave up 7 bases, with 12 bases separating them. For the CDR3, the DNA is TGTGCCAGTAGTATTCTGGGTTTGAGTGAAAAACTGTTTTTT. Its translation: CASSILGLSEKLFF.

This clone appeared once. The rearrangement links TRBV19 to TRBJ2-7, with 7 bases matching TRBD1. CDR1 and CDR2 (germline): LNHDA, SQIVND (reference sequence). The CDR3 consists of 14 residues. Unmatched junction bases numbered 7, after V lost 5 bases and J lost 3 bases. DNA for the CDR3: TGTGCCAGTAGTCGGGACAGTGACGGCTACGAGCAGTACTTC. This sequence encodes CASSRDSDGYEQYF.

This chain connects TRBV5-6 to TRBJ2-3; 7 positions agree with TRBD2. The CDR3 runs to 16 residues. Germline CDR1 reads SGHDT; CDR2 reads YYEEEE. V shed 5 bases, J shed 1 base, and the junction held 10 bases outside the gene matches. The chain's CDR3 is CASREGGVGGTDTQYF. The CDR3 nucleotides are TGTGCCAGCAGAGAGGGAGGGGTGGGGGGCACAGATACGCAGTATTTT.

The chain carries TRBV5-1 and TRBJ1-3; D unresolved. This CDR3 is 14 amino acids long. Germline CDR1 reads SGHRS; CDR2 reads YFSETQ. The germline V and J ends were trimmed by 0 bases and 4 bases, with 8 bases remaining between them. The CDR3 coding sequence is TGCGCCAGCAGCTTGGACACCGCCGGAAACACCATATATTTT. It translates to CASSLDTAGNTIYF.

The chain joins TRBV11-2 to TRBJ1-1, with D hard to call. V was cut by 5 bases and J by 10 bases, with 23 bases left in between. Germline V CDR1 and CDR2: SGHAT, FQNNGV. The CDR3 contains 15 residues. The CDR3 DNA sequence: TGTGCCAGCAGCGGCGAGGAGGGAGGTCTCTTGGGAGCTTTCTTT. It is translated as CASSGEEGGLLGAFF.

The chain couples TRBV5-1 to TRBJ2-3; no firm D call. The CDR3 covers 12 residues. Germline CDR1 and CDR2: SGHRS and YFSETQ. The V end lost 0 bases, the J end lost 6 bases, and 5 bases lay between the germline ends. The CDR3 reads CASSLGDDTQYF. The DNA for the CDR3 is TGCGCCAGCAGCTTGGGAGACGATACGCAGTATTTT.

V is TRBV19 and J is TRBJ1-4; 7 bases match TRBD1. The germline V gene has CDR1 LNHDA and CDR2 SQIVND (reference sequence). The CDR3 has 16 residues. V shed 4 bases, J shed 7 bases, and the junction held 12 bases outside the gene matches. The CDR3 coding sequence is TGTGCCAGTAGTACGCGGGCCAGGGGGGAGATTGAAAAACTGTTTTTT. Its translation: CASSTRARGEIEKLFF.

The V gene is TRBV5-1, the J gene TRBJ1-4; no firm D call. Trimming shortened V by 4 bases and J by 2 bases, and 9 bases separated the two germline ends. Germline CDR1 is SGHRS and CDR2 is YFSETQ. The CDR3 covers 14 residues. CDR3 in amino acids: CASSISGTNEKLFF. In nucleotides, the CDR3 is TGCGCCAGCAGCATTTCCGGGACTAATGAAAAACTGTTTTTT.

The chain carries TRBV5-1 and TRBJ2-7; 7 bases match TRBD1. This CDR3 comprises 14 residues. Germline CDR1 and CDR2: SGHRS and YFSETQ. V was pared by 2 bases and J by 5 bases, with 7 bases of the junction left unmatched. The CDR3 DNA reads TGCGCCAGCAGCTTAACGACAGGGATCCACGAGCAGTACTTC. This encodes CASSLTTGIHEQYF.

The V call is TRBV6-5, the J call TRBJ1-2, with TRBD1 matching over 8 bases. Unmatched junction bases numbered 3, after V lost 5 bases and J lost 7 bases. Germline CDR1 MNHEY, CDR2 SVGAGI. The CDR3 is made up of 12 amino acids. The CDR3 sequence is CASSNTGGGYTF. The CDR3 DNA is TGTGCCAGCAGTAACACAGGGGGTGGCTACACCTTC.

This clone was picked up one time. The CDR3 sequence is CASSAVTGGGGYGYTF. CDR3 sequence (DNA): TGCGCCAGCAGCGCCGTAACAGGGGGCGGAGGCTATGGCTACACCTTC. The V and J genes are TRBV5-1 and TRBJ1-2; 9 nucleotides agree with TRBD1. CDR1 SGHRS and CDR2 YFSETQ come from the germline V gene. With V trimmed by 4 bases and J by 4 bases, 11 bases remained unmatched. This CDR3 spans 16 amino acids.

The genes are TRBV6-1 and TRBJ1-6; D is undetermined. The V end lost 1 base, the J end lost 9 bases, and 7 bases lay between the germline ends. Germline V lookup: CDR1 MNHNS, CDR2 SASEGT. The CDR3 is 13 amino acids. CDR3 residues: CASSEGVFSPLHF. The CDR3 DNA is TGTGCCAGCAGTGAAGGTGTGTTTTCACCCCTCCACTTT.

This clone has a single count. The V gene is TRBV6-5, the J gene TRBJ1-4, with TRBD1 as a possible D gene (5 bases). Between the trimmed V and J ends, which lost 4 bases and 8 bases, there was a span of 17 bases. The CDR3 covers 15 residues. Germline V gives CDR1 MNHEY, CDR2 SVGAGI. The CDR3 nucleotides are TGTGCCAGCAGTTCTCTTCGGGGCCAAGTGGAAAAACTGTTTTTT. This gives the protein CASSSLRGQVEKLFF.

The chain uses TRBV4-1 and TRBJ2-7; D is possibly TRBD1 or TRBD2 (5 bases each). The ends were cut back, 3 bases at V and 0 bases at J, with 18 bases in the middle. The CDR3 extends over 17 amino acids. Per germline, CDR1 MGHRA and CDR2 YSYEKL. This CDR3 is CASSHAGTETNSYEQYF. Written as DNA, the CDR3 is TGCGCCAGCAGCCACGCAGGGACGGAAACCAACTCCTACGAGCAGTACTTC.